The entry below gives a single TCR beta chain sequence along with its context. These data are taken from a study of CD8 T cells in Susac syndrome. About 0.45 to 1 ug RNA was reverse transcribed with random hexamers. It was immunoSEQ multiplex PCR that amplified TCR beta CDR3 across 54 Vbeta and 13 Jbeta. TCRdb reprocessed the immunoSEQ multiplex PCR reads with MiXCR, giving one entry per CDR3 protein. The table records under 200,000 distinct CDR3 sequences, about 90% of them present only once. TCR beta sequences were obtained from blood CD8+ and CD4+ T cells. Both CD4+ and CD8+ T cells were negatively isolated, and TEMRA cells underwent FACS enrichment. The specimen was CD4+ T cells from PBMCs. The TCR originated in a human donor in good health.

The CDR3 region has the DNA TGTGCCAGCAGCTCACTACAGGGGATTGGCTACACCTTC. Protein: CASSSLQGIGYTF. The chain is built from TRBV7-2 and TRBJ1-2; 7 nucleotides align to TRBD1. Trimming at V came to 4 bases and at J to 7 bases, leaving 6 bases not matched to a gene. The CDR3 loop spans 13 amino acids. In germline, CDR1 is SGHTA, CDR2 FQGNSA.